Listed below are T cell receptor beta chains from one sample, sequenced in a study of T-cell reconstitution after alpha-beta-depleted transplantation in children. TCRdb re-called the PCR reads through MiXCR, storing one row per CDR3 protein. The table lists around 110,000 distinct CDR3 sequences, 10% of them singletons. Sequenced here: PBMCs, sampled before TCRalphabeta/CD19-depleted stem cell transplant. The receptors derive from a boy aged 2 to 10 with acute lymphoblastic leukemia, due to receive a stem cell transplant. CDR3s include the opening cysteine and the closing phenylalanine or tryptophan. The order of the fields is clone size, V gene, J gene, D gene, CDR3 protein, CDR3 DNA. The D gene is left open where the match is weak. Size values are once, few and many counts, or a class for expanded clones, and some rows have none.

few	TRBV28	TRBJ2-4	TRBD1	CASSLQGSKNIQYF	TGTGCCAGCAGCTTACAGGGGTCCAAAAACATTCAGTACTTC
few	TRBV5-1	TRBJ2-7	NA	CASSLAGGVRYEQYF	TGCGCCAGCAGCTTGGCCGGCGGGGTCAGATACGAGCAGTACTTC
many	TRBV5-6	TRBJ2-4	NA	CASSKAQAKNIQYF	TGTGCCAGCAGCAAAGCCCAGGCCAAAAACATTCAGTACTTC
NA	TRBV5-1	TRBJ1-1	TRBD1	CASSLDSTGLLNTEAFF	TGCGCCAGCAGCTTGGATTCGACAGGGCTTCTGAACACTGAAGCTTTCTTT
many	TRBV12-3/TRBV12-4	TRBJ2-7	NA	CASSPGNYEQYF	TGTGCCAGCAGCCCCGGCAACTACGAGCAGTACTTC
many	TRBV28	TRBJ2-7	TRBD1	CASSLPTGLEQYF	TGTGCCAGCAGTTTACCGACAGGGTTGGAGCAGTACTTC
many	TRBV20-1	TRBJ2-2	NA	CSARVPGAGELFF	TGCAGTGCTAGAGTTCCGGGGGCCGGGGAGCTGTTTTTT
many	TRBV4-1	TRBJ2-2	TRBD2	CASSQGLLAGGHTGELFF	TGCGCCAGCAGCCAAGGGTTACTAGCGGGAGGGCACACCGGGGAGCTGTTTTTT
few	TRBV3-1	TRBJ2-1	NA	CASSYRSWWVYNEQFF	TGTGCCAGCAGCTATCGGTCGTGGTGGGTATACAATGAGCAGTTCTTC
many	TRBV12-3/TRBV12-4	TRBJ2-7	NA	CASSLSESSYEQYF	TGTGCCAGCAGTTTAAGCGAAAGCTCCTACGAGCAGTACTTC
few	TRBV5-1	TRBJ2-2	TRBD2	CASSFSLAGYTGELFF	TGCGCCAGCAGCTTCTCCCTAGCGGGTTACACCGGGGAGCTGTTTTTT
few	TRBV6-5	TRBJ2-7	TRBD2	CASSWGGTYVQYF	TGTGCCAGCAGTTGGGGGGGTACCTACGTGCAGTACTTC
few	TRBV18	TRBJ1-3	TRBD1	CASSPDRGTGNTIYF	TGTGCCAGCTCACCAGACAGGGGGACTGGAAACACCATATATTTT
many	TRBV20-1	TRBJ1-1	TRBD1	CSARDGGQLEAFF	TGCAGTGCTAGAGATGGGGGACAGCTCGAAGCTTTCTTT
NA	TRBV5-4	TRBJ2-1	NA	CASSLVRFVRDALSNEQFF	TGTGCCAGCAGCTTGGTTCGGTTCGTTCGGGACGCTCTGAGCAATGAGCAGTTCTTC
NA	TRBV5-1	TRBJ2-7	NA	CASSHDSPSYEQYF	TGCGCCAGCAGCCATGACAGCCCCTCCTACGAGCAGTACTTC
many	TRBV20-1	TRBJ2-1	TRBD2	CSAKAGAKNEQFF	TGCAGTGCTAAAGCGGGAGCCAAGAATGAGCAGTTCTTC
NA	TRBV27	TRBJ2-7	NA	CASSLSRGTYEQYF	TGTGCCAGCAGTTTGAGCAGGGGTACCTACGAGCAGTACTTC
NA	TRBV2	TRBJ2-7	TRBD2	CASRGLGEQYF	TGTGCCAGCAGGGGACTAGGCGAGCAGTACTTC
NA	TRBV19	TRBJ2-7	NA	CASSVGWGSSYEQYF	TGTGCCAGTAGTGTGGGTTGGGGATCGTCCTACGAGCAGTACTTC
few	TRBV5-1	TRBJ1-6	NA	CASRRDNSPLHF	TGCGCCAGCAGACGAGATAATTCACCCCTCCACTTT
NA	TRBV5-1	TRBJ1-6	NA	CASTPGAGGNSPLHF	TGCGCCAGCACCCCGGGGGCCGGGGGTAATTCACCCCTCCACTTT
NA	TRBV4-1	TRBJ2-7	NA	CASSQPVGPNYEQYF	TGCGCCAGCAGCCAACCGGTCGGACCGAACTACGAGCAGTACTTC
few	TRBV5-1	TRBJ2-4	TRBD2	CASSLRLAGDPKNIQYF	TGCGCCAGCAGCTTGCGACTAGCGGGAGATCCCAAAAACATTCAGTACTTC
NA	TRBV6-1	TRBJ1-1	NA	CASRRDTSYTEAFF	TGTGCCAGCCGACGGGACACCTCTTACACTGAAGCTTTCTTT